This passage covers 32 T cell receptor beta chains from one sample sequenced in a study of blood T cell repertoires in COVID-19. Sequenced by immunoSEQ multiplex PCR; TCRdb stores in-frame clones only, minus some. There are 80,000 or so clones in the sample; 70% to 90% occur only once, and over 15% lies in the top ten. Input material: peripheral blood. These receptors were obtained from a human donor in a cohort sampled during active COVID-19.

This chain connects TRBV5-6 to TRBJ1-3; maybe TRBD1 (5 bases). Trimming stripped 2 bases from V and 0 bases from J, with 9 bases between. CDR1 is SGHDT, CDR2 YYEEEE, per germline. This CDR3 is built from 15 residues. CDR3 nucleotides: TGTGCCAGCAGCTTCGGCAGGGCCTCTGGAAACACCATATATTTT. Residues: CASSFGRASGNTIYF.

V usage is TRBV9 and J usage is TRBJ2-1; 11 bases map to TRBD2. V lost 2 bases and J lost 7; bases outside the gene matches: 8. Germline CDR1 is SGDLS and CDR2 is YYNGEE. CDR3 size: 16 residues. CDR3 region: CASSVDTSGSLNEQFF. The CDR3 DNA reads TGTGCCAGCAGCGTGGATACTAGCGGGAGTTTGAATGAGCAGTTCTTC.

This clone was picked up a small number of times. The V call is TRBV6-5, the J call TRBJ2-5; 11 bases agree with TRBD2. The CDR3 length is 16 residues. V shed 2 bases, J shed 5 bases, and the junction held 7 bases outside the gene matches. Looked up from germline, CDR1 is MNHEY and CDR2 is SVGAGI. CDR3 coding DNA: TGTGCCAGCAGTTACACCGGGACTAGCGGAGGGGAGACCCAGTACTTC. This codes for CASSYTGTSGGETQYF.

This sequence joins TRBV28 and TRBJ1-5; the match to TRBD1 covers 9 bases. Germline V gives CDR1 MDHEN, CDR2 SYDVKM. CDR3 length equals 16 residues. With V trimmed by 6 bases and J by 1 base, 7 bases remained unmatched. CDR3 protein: CASSLGTGRSNQPQHF. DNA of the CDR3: TGTGCCAGCAGCCTCGGGACAGGGCGAAGCAATCAGCCCCAGCATTTT.

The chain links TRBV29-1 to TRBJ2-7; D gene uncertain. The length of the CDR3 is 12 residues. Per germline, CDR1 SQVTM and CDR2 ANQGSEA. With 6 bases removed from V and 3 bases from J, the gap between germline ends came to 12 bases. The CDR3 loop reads CSVGRSGYEQYF. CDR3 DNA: TGCAGCGTGGGCAGGAGTGGCTACGAGCAGTACTTC.

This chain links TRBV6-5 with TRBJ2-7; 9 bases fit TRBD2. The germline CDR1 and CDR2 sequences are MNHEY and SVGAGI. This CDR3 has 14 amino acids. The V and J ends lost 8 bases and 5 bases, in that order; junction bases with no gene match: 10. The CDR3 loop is CASQGGRGPNEQYF. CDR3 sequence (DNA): TGTGCCAGCCAAGGCGGGAGGGGGCCCAACGAGCAGTACTTC.

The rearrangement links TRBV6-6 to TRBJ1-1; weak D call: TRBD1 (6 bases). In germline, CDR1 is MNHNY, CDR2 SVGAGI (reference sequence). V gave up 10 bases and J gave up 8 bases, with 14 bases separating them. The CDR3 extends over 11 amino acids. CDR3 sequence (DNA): TGTGCCATTAGGGTAGGACAGGAAGCTTTCTTT. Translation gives CAIRVGQEAFF.

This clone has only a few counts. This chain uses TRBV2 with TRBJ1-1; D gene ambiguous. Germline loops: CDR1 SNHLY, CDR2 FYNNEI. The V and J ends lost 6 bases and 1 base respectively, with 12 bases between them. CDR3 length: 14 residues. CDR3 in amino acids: CASRNRNPNTEAFF. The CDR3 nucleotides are TGTGCCAGCAGAAACAGAAATCCGAACACTGAAGCTTTCTTT. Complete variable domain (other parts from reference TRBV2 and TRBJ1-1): EPEVTQTPSHQVTQMGQEVILRCVPISNHLYFYWYRQILGQKVEFLVSFYNNEISEKSEIFDDQFSVERPDGSNFTLKIRSTKLEDSAMYFCASRNRNPNTEAFFGQGTRLTVV.

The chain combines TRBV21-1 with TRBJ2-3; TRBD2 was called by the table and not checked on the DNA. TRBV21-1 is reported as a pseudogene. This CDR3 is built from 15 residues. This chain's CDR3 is CASSKKGAGTYTQYF. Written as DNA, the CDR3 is TGTGCCAGCAGCAAAAAAGGAGCGGGGACCTATACGCAGTATTTT.

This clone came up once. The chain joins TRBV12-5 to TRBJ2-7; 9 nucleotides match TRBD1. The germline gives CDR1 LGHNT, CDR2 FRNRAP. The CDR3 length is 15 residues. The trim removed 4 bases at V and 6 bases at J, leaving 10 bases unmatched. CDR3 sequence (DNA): TGTGCTAGTGGTTCGCCCGGACAGGGGAGAGGCGAGCAGTACTTC. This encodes CASGSPGQGRGEQYF.

The CDR3 sequence: CASSLSAGLADNEQFF. The CDR3 bases are TGTGCCAGCAGTTTATCTGCGGGACTAGCGGACAATGAGCAGTTCTTC. The genes are TRBV27 and TRBJ2-1; 11 bases are shared with TRBD2. This CDR3 comprises 16 residues. Germline loops: CDR1 MNHEY, CDR2 SMNVEV (reference sequence). After removal of 0 bases from V and 5 bases from J, the junction contained 3 bases not matched to a gene.

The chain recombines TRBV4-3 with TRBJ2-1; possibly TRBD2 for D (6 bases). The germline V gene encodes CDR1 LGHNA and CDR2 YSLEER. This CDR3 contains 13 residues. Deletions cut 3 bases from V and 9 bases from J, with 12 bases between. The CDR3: CASSHIGGLEQFF. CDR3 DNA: TGCGCCAGCAGCCACATCGGGGGTCTTGAGCAGTTCTTC.

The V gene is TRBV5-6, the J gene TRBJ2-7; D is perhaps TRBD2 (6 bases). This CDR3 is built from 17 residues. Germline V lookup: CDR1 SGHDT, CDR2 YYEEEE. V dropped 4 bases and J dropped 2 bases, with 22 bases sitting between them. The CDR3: CASSPDLVRTTTYEQYF. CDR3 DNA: TGTGCCAGCAGCCCGGATCTCGTCAGGACTACTACCTACGAGCAGTACTTC. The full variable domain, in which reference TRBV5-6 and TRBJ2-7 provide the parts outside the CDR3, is DAGVTQSPTHLIKTRGQQVTLRCSPKSGHDTVSWYQQALGQGPQFIFQYYEEEERQRGNFPDRFSGHQFPNYSSELNVNALLLGDSALYLCASSPDLVRTTTYEQYFGPGTRLTVT.

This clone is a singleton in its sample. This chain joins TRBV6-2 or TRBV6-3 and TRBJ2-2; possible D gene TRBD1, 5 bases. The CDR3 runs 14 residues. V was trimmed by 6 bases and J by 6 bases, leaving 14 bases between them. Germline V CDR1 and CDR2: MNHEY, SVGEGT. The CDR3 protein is CASSVFRVPGELFF. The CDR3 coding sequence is TGTGCCAGCAGCGTTTTCAGGGTACCCGGGGAGCTGTTTTTT.

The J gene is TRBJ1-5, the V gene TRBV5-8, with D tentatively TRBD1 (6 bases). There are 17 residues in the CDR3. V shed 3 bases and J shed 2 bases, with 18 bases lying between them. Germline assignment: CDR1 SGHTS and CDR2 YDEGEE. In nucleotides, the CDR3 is TGTGCCAGCAGCTCCCGCGGGGGCAATCTGGGCAATCAGCCCCAGCATTTT. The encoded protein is CASSSRGGNLGNQPQHF.

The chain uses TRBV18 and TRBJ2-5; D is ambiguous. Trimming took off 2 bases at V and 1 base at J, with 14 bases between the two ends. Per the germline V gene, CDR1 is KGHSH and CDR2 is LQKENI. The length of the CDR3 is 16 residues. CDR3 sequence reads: CASSPTLTAFQETQYF. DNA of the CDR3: TGTGCCAGCTCACCAACGCTCACAGCATTCCAAGAGACCCAGTACTTC.

The chain's CDR3 is CASLPRPGNEQFF. The CDR3 bases are TGTGCCAGCTTACCACGACCGGGGAATGAGCAGTTCTTC. The V and J genes are TRBV28 and TRBJ2-1, with D possibly matching TRBD2 (5 bases). The germline V and J ends were trimmed by 8 bases and 7 bases, with 15 bases remaining between them. The V gene's germline CDR1 is MDHEN and CDR2 SYDVKM. This CDR3 region has 13 residues.

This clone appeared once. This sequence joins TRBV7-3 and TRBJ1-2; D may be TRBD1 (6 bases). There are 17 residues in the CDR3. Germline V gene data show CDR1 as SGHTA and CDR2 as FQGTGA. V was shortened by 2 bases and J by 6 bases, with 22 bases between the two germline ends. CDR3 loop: CASSLVPRGGRLNGYTF. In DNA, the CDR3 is TGTGCCAGCAGCTTAGTCCCCCGCGGGGGGCGCCTAAATGGCTACACCTTC. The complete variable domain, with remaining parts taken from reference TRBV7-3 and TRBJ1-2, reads GAGVSQTPSNKVTEKGKYVELRCDPISGHTALYWYRQSLGQGPEFLIYFQGTGAADDSGLPNDRFFAVRPEGSVSTLKIQRTERGDSAVYLCASSLVPRGGRLNGYTFGSGTRLTVV.

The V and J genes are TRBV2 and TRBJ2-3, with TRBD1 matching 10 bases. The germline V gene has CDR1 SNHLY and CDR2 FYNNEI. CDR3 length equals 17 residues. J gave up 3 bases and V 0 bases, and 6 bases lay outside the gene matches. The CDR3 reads CASSEADRGQGTDTQYF. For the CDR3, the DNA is TGTGCCAGCAGTGAAGCGGATCGGGGACAGGGGACAGATACGCAGTATTTT.

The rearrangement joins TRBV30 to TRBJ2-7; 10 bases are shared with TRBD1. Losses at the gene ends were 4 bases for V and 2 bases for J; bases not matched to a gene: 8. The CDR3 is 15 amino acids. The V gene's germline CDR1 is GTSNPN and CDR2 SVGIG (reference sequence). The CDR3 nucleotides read TGTGCCTGGAACTCCGGACAGGGGGTGACCTACGAGCAGTACTTC. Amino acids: CAWNSGQGVTYEQYF.

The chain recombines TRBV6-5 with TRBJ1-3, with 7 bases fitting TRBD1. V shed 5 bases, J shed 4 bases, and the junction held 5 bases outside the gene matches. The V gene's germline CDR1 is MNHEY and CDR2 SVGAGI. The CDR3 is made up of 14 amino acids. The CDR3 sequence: CASSLQGGGNTIYF. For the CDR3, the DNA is TGTGCCAGCAGTCTCCAGGGGGGAGGAAACACCATATATTTT.

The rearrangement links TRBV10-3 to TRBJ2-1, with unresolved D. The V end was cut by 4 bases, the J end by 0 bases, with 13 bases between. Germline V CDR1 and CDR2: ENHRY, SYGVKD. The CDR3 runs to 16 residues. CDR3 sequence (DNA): TGTGCCATCAGTGTAGAAAGTGTCCTCTCCTACAATGAGCAGTTCTTC. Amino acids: CAISVESVLSYNEQFF.

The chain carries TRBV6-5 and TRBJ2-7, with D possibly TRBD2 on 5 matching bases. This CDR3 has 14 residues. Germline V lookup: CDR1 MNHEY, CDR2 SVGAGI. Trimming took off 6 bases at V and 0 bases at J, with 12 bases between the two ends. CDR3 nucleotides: TGTGCCAGCAGCCGAGCTAGCACCTCCTACGAGCAGTACTTC. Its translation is CASSRASTSYEQYF.

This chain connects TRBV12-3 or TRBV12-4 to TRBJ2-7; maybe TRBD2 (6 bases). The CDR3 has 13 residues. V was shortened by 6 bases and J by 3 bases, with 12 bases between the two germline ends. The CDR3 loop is CASSEGGDYEQYF. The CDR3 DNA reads TGTGCCAGCAGCGAAGGAGGGGACTACGAGCAGTACTTC.

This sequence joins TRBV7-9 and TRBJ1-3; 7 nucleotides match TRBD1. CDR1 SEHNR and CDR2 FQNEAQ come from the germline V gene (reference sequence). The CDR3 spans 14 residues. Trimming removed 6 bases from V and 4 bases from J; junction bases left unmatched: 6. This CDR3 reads CASRKTGEGNTIYF. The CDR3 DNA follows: TGTGCCAGCAGGAAAACAGGGGAGGGAAACACCATATATTTT.

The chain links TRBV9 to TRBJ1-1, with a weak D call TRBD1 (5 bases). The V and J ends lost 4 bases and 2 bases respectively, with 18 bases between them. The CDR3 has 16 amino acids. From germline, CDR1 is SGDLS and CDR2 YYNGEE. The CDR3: CASSPSGGRVNTEAFF. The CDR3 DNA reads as TGTGCCAGCAGCCCGTCCGGTGGCAGGGTTAACACTGAAGCTTTCTTT. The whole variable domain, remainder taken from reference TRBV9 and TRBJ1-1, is DSGVTQTPKHLITATGQRVTLRCSPRSGDLSVYWYQQSLDQGLQFLIQYYNGEERAKGNILERFSAQQFPDLHSELNLSSLELGDSALYFCASSPSGGRVNTEAFFGQGTRLTVV.

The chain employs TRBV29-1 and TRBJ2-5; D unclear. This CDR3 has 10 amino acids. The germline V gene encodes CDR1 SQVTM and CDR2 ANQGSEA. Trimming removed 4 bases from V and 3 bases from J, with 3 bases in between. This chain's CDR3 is CSVGEETQYF. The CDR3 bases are TGCAGCGTTGGAGAAGAGACCCAGTACTTC.

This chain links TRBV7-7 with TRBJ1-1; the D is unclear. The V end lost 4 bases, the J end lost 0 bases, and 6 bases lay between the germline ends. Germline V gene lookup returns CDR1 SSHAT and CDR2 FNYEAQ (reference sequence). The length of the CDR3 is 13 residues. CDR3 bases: TGTGCCAGCAGCTCGCAGGTGAACACTGAAGCTTTCTTT. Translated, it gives CASSSQVNTEAFF.

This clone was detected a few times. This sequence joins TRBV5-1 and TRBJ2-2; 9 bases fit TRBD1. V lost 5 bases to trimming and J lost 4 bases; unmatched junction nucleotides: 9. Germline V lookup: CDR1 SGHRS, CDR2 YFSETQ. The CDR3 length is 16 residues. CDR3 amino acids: CASRFGTGRTTGELFF. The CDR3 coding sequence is TGCGCCAGCAGGTTCGGGACAGGGCGGACCACCGGGGAGCTGTTTTTT.

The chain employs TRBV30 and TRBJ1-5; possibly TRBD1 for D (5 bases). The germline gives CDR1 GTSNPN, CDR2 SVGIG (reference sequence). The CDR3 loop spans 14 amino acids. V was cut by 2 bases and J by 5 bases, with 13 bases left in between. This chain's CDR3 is CAWSRRQSDQPQHF. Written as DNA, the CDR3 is TGTGCCTGGAGTAGAAGACAGTCGGATCAGCCCCAGCATTTT.

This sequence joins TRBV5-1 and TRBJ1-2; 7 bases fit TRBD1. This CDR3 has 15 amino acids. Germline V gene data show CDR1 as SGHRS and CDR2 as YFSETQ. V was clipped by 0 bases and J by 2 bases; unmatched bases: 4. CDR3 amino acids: CASSLGQGSNYGYTF. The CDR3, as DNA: TGCGCCAGCAGCTTGGGACAGGGATCAAACTATGGCTACACCTTC.

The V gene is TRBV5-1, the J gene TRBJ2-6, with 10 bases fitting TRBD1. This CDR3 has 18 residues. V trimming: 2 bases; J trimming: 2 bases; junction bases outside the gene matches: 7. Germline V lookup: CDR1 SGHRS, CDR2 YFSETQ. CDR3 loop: CASSLSDRGHTGANVLTF. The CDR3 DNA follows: TGCGCCAGCAGCTTAAGTGACAGGGGGCACACTGGGGCCAACGTCCTGACTTTC. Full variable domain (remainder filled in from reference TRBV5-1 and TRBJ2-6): KAGVTQTPRYLIKTRGQQVTLSCSPISGHRSVSWYQQTPGQGLQFLFEYFSETQRNKGNFPGRFSGRQFSNSRSEMNVSTLELGDSALYLCASSLSDRGHTGANVLTFGAGSRLTVL.